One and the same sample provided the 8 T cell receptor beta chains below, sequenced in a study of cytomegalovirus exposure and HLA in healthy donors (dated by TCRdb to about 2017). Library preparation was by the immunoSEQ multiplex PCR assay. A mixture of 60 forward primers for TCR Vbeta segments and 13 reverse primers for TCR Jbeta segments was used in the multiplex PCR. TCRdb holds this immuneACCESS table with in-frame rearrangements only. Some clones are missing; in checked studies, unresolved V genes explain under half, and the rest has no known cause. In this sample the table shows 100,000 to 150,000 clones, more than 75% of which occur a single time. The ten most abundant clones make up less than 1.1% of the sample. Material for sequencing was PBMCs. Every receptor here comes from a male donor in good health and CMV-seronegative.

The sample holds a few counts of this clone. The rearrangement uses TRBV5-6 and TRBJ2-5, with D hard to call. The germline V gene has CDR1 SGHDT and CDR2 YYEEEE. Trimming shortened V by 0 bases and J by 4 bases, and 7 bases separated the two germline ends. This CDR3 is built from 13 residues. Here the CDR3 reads CASSLGAVETQYF. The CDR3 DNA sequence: TGTGCCAGCAGCTTGGGGGCAGTAGAGACCCAGTACTTC.

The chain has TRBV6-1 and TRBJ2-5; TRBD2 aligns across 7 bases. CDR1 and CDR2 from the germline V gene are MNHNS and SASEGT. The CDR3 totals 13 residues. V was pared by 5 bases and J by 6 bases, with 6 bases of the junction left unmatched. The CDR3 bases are TGTGCCAGCAGTCGGGACTATGAGAAGACCCAGTACTTC. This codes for CASSRDYEKTQYF.

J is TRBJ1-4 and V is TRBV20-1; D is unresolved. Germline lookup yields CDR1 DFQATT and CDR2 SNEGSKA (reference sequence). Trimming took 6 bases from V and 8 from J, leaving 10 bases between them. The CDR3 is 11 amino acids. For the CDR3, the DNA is TGCAGTGCGGCCCCCGGGGAAAAACTGTTTTTT. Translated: CSAAPGEKLFF.

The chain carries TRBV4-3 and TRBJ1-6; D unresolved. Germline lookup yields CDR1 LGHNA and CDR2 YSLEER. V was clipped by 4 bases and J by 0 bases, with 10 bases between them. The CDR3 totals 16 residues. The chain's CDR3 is CASSLAGGSYNSPLHF. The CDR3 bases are TGCGCCAGCAGCCTCGCAGGAGGCTCCTATAATTCACCCCTCCACTTT.

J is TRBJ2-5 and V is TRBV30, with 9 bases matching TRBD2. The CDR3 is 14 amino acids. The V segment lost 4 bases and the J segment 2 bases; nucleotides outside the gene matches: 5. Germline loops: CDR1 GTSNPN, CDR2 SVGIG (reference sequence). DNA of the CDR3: TGTGCCTGGACGGGCGGGGGGGCTCAAGAGACCCAGTACTTC. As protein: CAWTGGGAQETQYF.

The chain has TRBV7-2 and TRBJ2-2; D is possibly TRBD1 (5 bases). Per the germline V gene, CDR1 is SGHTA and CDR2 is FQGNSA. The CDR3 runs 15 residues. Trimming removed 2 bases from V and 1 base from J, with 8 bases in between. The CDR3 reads CASSLKGMNTGELFF. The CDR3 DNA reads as TGTGCCAGCAGCTTAAAGGGGATGAACACCGGGGAGCTGTTTTTT. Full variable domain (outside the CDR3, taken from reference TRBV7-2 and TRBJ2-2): GAGVSQSPSNKVTEKGKDVELRCDPISGHTALYWYRQSLGQGLEFLIYFQGNSAPDKSGLPSDRFSAERTGGSVSTLTIQRTQQEDSAVYLCASSLKGMNTGELFFGEGSRLTVL.

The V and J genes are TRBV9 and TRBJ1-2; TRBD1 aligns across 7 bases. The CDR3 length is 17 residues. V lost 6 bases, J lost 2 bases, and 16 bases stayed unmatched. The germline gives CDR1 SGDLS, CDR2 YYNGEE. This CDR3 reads CASTSRGQASLNYGYTF. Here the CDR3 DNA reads TGTGCCAGCACCAGTAGAGGACAGGCGTCGTTGAACTATGGCTACACCTTC.

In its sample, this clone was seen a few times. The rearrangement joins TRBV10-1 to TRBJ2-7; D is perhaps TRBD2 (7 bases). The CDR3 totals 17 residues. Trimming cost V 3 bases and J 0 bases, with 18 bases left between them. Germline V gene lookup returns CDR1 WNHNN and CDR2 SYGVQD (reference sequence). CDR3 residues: CASSEGGAASSSYEQYF. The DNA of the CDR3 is TGCGCCAGCAGTGAAGGGGGGGCGGCGTCCAGCTCCTACGAGCAGTACTTC.